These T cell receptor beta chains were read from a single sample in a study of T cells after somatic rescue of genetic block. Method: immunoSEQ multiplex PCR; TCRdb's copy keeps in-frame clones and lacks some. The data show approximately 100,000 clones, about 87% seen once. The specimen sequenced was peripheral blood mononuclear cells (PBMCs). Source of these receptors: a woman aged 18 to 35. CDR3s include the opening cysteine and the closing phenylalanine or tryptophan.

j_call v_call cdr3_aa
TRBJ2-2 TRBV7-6 CASSLTAGGPGELFF
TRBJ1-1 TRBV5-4 CASSRGSTNTEAFF
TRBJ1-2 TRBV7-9 CASGDSDHAFNYGYTF
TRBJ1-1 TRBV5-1 CASSWGARTGPNTEAFF
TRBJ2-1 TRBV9 CASSEAPGGGRGVYEQFF
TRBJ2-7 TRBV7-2 CASSATYEQYF
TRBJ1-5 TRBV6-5 CASSIDVNQPQHF
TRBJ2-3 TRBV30 CAWSVRGGTDTQYF
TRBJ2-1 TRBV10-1 CASSESISLTEQFF
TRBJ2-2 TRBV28 CASSLWGPGELFF
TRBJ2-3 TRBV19 CASSSLGTLYTDTQYF
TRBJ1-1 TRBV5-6 CASSLDVLPTEAFF
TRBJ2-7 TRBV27 CASSPAPRGLAYEQYF
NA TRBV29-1 CSVEAPVGRDEQYF
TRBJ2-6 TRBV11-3 CASTLGGAGANVLTF
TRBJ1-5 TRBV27 CASSLDPRGRNQPQHF
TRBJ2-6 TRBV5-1 CASSAGWGREPSGANVLTF
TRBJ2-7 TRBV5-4 CASSFNSGPYEQYF
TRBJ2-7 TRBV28 CASSSPGQGNEQYF
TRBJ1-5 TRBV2 CASWTGGNQPQHF
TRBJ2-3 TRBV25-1 CASGWTELDTQYF
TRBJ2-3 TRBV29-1 CSTTSGGRDTQYF
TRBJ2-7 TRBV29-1 CSVEVGQGFGEQYF
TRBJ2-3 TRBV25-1 CASSASDTQYF
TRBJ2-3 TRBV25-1 CASTGGSTDTQYF
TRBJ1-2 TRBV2 CASSESDRPINYGYTF
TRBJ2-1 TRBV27 CASSLWPGGYNEQFF
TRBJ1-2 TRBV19 CASSIIPTGWGGYTF
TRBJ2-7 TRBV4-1 CASSQDGAGGYYEQYF
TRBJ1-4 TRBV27 CASSPTGGKLFF
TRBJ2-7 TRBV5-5 CASSLTAENYEQYF
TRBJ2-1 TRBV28 CASSLVEQFF
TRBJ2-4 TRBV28 CASSFPPDWKGLNIQYF
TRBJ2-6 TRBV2 CASRLGGSSGANVLTF
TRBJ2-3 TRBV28 CASSYRIVATDTQYF
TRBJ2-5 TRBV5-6 CASSRSGQGWQETQYF
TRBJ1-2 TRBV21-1 CASSGMPGTGGAGCDGYTF
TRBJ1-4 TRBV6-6 CASSSDIALNEKLFF
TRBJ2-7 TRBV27 CASSLFGLAGGEEQYF
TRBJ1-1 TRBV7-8 CASSFLGTGDGEAFF
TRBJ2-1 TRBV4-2 CASSQGLAGNNEQFF
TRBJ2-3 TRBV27 CASRHHVAGVGEDTQYF